This TCR beta chain comes out of a study of brain T cells in children with intractable seizures. The method was immunoSEQ multiplex PCR; TCRdb's version includes in-frame clones alone and lacks a portion of them. The repertoire has about 80,000 clones, around nine tenths of them found once; the top ten carry roughly 24%. As concerns this clone: The antigen remains unidentified.

Regarding the study as a whole: HCMV serostatus was not known, and viral specificity came from CDR3 similarity only.

Only cases whose brain tissue showed the highest T cell transcript signatures were sequenced. Pre-surgery treatment included at least one anti-epileptic drug. The source material was peripheral blood, sampled at surgery. The receptor's source is a girl aged 2-10 years with Rasmussen encephalitis and intractable seizures.

The CDR3 nucleotides are TGTGCCAGCAGCTTAGACAGGGGGCAGGGCTACACCTTC. As protein: CASSLDRGQGYTF. J is TRBJ1-2 and V is TRBV3-1 (or the pseudogene TRBV3-2); TRBD1 matches 10 bases. CDR3 length: 13 amino acids. Trimming removed 5 bases from V and 8 bases from J; junction bases left unmatched: 5. The V gene's germline CDR1 is LGHDT and CDR2 YNNKEL (reference sequence).